This entry describes one T cell receptor (beta chain). The antigen remains undetermined. This specimen comes from a study of beta chain features in type 1 diabetes. Study-level information: Examination spanned 100 million to 130 million sorted cells from all samples. Study findings and constraints: VDJ junctions in type 1 diabetes patients carried more deletions and fewer insertions. Shorter templates might be favored by PCR, equally in patients and controls.

The V end lost 5 bases, the J end lost 2 bases, and 14 bases lay between the germline ends. Germline V gene sequence: CDR1 SGDLS, CDR2 YYNGEE. The CDR3 runs to 15 residues. Reverse transcribing all isolated RNA meant expressed TCRB transcripts were sequenced. Here immunoSEQ multiplex PCR was the method, and the copy in TCRdb shows in-frame clones only, minus some. The sample holds 400,000 to 600,000 clones, 30% seen once. The sequence came from a man between 18 and 29 years old in good health. The chain joins TRBV9 to TRBJ1-3, with D possibly TRBD1 on 5 matching bases. The sequenced material came from naive CD4+ T cells from blood. The CDR3 here is CASRPAGTTGNTIYF. The CDR3 region has the DNA TGTGCCAGCAGGCCGGCCGGGACTACTGGAAACACCATATATTTT. Combining the CDR3 with reference TRBV9 and TRBJ1-3 gives the whole variable domain DSGVTQTPKHLITATGQRVTLRCSPRSGDLSVYWYQQSLDQGLQFLIQYYNGEERAKGNILERFSAQQFPDLHSELNLSSLELGDSALYFCASRPAGTTGNTIYFGEGSWLTVV.